The rows below give T cell receptor beta chains drawn from one sample of a study of blood T cell repertoires in COVID-19. This table comes from immunoSEQ multiplex PCR, and its TCRdb copy is limited to in-frame clones, with some not included. The repertoire includes 240,000 or so clones, about nine tenths of them detected once, and around 7.8% sits in the top ten. The material sequenced was peripheral blood. Receptors were obtained from a man aged 60-69 years who had recovered from COVID-19. Both conserved end residues are part of each CDR3. The order of the fields is clone size, D gene, CDR3 length, J gene, V gene, CDR3 protein, CDR3 DNA. A D gene is named only where the DNA matches it firmly. Some rows mark clone size as missing; the rest say once, few, many or name a class of expanded clone.

NA TRBD2 17 TRBJ2-3 TRBV7-9 CASSFRPTSGGTDTQYF TGTGCCAGCAGCTTTAGGCCAACTAGCGGGGGCACAGATACGCAGTATTTT
NA TRBD1 14 TRBJ1-1 TRBV10-3 CAISKQGINTEAFF TGTGCCATCAGCAAACAGGGGATTAACACTGAAGCTTTCTTT
NA TRBD1 15 TRBJ1-1 TRBV15 CATSRDLGGGTEAFF TGTGCCACCAGCAGAGATTTAGGGGGCGGGACTGAAGCTTTCTTT
NA TRBD2 14 TRBJ2-3 TRBV2 CASSDRVPTSGGSF TGTGCCAGCAGTGACCGGGTACCGACTAGCGGGGGAAGTTTT
NA TRBD1 17 TRBJ1-2 TRBV20-1 CSASDTLGQGRSGGYTF TGCAGTGCTAGTGATACGCTTGGACAGGGAAGATCGGGGGGCTACACCTTC
once TRBD1 12 TRBJ1-4 TRBV2 CASSDRQGKLFF TGTGCCAGCAGTGATAGACAGGGAAAACTGTTTTTT
few NA 15 TRBJ2-2 TRBV27 CASSLVGVNTGELFF TGTGCCAGCAGTTTAGTTGGAGTGAACACCGGGGAGCTGTTTTTT
NA TRBD2 15 TRBJ2-2 TRBV6-6 CASRLAGTITGELFF TGTGCCAGCAGGTTAGCGGGGACCATCACCGGGGAGCTGTTTTTT
NA NA 13 TRBJ1-3 TRBV28 CASSPAGINTIYF TGTGCCAGCAGTCCCGCAGGAATAAACACCATATATTTT
NA TRBD2 15 TRBJ2-5 TRBV5-1 CASSLGGGYQETQYF TGCGCCAGCAGCTTGGGCGGGGGGTACCAAGAGACCCAGTACTTC
NA NA 15 TRBJ1-1 TRBV21-1 CASSKRRRGSTEAFF TGTGCCAGCAGCAAAAGGCGCAGGGGGTCCACTGAAGCTTTCTTT
NA TRBD2 15 TRBJ2-2 TRBV28 CASSRGGLNTGELFF TGTGCCAGCTCTCGGGGGGGCCTGAACACCGGGGAGCTGTTTTTT
few NA 13 TRBJ1-1 TRBV29-1 CSVCDRQDTEAFF TGCAGCGTTTGCGACAGGCAGGACACTGAAGCTTTCTTT
NA NA 14 TRBJ2-1 TRBV11-3 CASSLGAVYNEQFF TGTGCCAGCAGTCTCGGAGCGGTATACAATGAGCAGTTCTTC
few NA 16 TRBJ1-3 TRBV10-3 CAISGTGSVSGNTIYF TGTGCCATCAGTGGAACAGGGTCGGTTTCCGGAAACACCATATATTTT
NA TRBD1 17 TRBJ1-5 TRBV2 CASSQTFRTGGDQPQHF TGTGCCAGCAGTCAAACCTTCCGGACAGGGGGCGATCAGCCCCAGCATTTT
NA NA 12 TRBJ1-2 TRBV11-2 CASSLGEGGYTF TGTGCCAGCAGCTTAGGGGAGGGTGGCTACACCTTC